The T cell receptor beta chain under discussion was sequenced for a study of cytomegalovirus exposure and HLA in healthy donors. Use of 60 Vbeta and 13 Jbeta primers characterized the PCR. TCRdb's copy holds only in-frame clones and misses some; the assay was immunoSEQ multiplex PCR. This sample has about 120,000 clones; around 77% occur once, and the top ten carry approximately 11%. In regard to this clone: Its antigen remains unknown.

Regarding the study as a whole: Certain indistinguishable V segments, among them TRBV6-2 and TRBV6-3, were excluded. The authors later found most CMV-associated TCR beta chains appeared HLA-restricted. The authors enumerated under 200 TCR beta chains as linked to cytomegalovirus.

The junction had 9 bases not matched to a gene; V was cut back by 6 bases and J by 4 bases. The CDR3 has 15 amino acids. The germline V gene has CDR1 SNHLY and CDR2 FYNNEI. This clonotype was sampled from a man aged 40-50 years in good health and CMV-seropositive. The specimen was PBMCs. This sequence joins TRBV2 and TRBJ1-5, with 7 bases matching TRBD1. In DNA form, the CDR3 reads TGTGCCAGCAGCCGCGAGGGACAGCAAAATCAGCCCCAGCATTTT. As protein: CASSREGQQNQPQHF.